The 5 T cell receptor beta chains in this list originate from one sample, sequenced in a study of blood T cell repertoires in COVID-19. Measured with immunoSEQ multiplex PCR; TCRdb has only the in-frame clones, and not every one. The sample carries roughly 100,000 clones, roughly four fifths recorded once. Sequenced sample: peripheral blood. These receptors were obtained from a woman older than 75 with acute or convalescent COVID-19.

The rearrangement joins TRBV28 to TRBJ2-5; 8 bases match TRBD1. CDR3 size: 13 residues. Germline CDR1 reads MDHEN; CDR2 reads SYDVKM. The junction had 6 bases not matched to a gene; V was cut back by 5 bases and J by 7 bases. The CDR3 nucleotides are TGTGCCAGCAGTCTGACAGGGGTGGGGACCCAGTACTTC. As protein: CASSLTGVGTQYF.

V is TRBV6-5 and J is TRBJ1-1; D remains ambiguous. The V and J ends lost 6 bases and 5 bases respectively, with 13 bases between them. This CDR3 comprises 13 residues. Germline loops: CDR1 MNHEY, CDR2 SVGAGI. CDR3 protein: CASSLEGWTEAFF. CDR3 bases: TGTGCCAGCAGCCTGGAGGGTTGGACTGAAGCTTTCTTT.

This clone came up a few times. The V gene is TRBV3-1 (or the pseudogene TRBV3-2), the J gene TRBJ2-1, with D possibly TRBD1 on 6 matching bases. The CDR3 has 14 residues. Germline CDR1 reads LGHDT; CDR2 reads YNNKEL (reference sequence). V was trimmed by 8 bases and J by 4 bases, leaving 15 bases between them. DNA for the CDR3: TGTGCCAGCTCCCGGAACAGGGCTTACAATGAGCAGTTCTTC. Translated: CASSRNRAYNEQFF.

The chain uses TRBV28 and TRBJ1-1; 12 bases are shared with TRBD1. This CDR3 comprises 16 residues. The germline gives CDR1 MDHEN, CDR2 SYDVKM. V was pared by 4 bases and J by 2 bases, with 5 bases of the junction left unmatched. The CDR3 protein is CASSSGTGGRNTEAFF. Here the CDR3 DNA reads TGTGCCAGCAGTTCCGGGACAGGGGGCCGCAACACTGAAGCTTTCTTT.

This chain links TRBV5-4 with TRBJ2-2; tentative D call: TRBD1 (6 bases). Germline V gene data show CDR1 as SGHNT and CDR2 as YYREEE (reference sequence). This CDR3 region has 14 residues. V was trimmed by 3 bases and J by 2 bases, leaving 8 bases between them. The CDR3 coding sequence is TGTGCCAGCAGCTCGGGACAAAACACCGGGGAGCTGTTTTTT. Translating it yields CASSSGQNTGELFF.